This TCR beta chain was captured in a study of response to subunit inactivated influenza vaccine. This clonotype was detected only a few times. The CDR3 loop spans 15 amino acids. The germline CDR1 and CDR2 sequences are SGHRS and YFSETQ. The V and J ends lost 0 bases and 4 bases, in that order; junction bases with no gene match: 2. TCRdb ran MiXCR on the RT-PCR reads and lists one entry per CDR3 protein. This table has roughly 620,000 distinct CDR3 sequences, around 10% appearing once. These same records also appear under a second study, on T cells expressing NK-cell markers. This second report adds: 5'RACE template switching built TCR beta cDNA with unique molecular identifiers. With respect to HCMV, seven of the eight sequenced donors were seropositive, and one was seronegative.

This receptor was taken from a man aged 50-60 years who received an inactivated influenza vaccine. V and J are TRBV5-1 and TRBJ2-2; 8 positions match TRBD1. The sequences come from PBMCs from blood, collected on the day of vaccination. CDR3 coding DNA: TGCGCCAGCAGCTTGGACAGGGGGTCCACCGGGGAGCTGTTTTTT. It codes for CASSLDRGSTGELFF.